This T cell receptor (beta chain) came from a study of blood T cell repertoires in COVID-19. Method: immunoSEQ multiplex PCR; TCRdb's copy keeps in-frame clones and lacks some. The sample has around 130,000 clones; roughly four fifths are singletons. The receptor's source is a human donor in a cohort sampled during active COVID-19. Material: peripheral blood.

The CDR3 sequence: CASSYWQANTGELFF. Here the CDR3 DNA reads TGTGCCAGCAGTTATTGGCAGGCGAACACCGGGGAGCTGTTTTTT. V and J are TRBV6-5 and TRBJ2-2; no clear D. V lost 3 bases to trimming and J lost 0 bases, with 8 bases between them. The germline gives CDR1 MNHEY, CDR2 SVGAGI. The CDR3 runs to 15 residues.